The 7 T cell receptor beta chains reported below all come from one sample, sequenced in a study of blood T cell repertoires in COVID-19. TCRdb's copy holds only in-frame clones and misses some; the assay was immunoSEQ multiplex PCR. The sample has under 250,000 clones, approximately 87% seen once. Sequencing input: peripheral blood. The receptors stem from a woman in her 70s with active or convalescent COVID-19.

V and J are TRBV5-1 and TRBJ1-1, with 8 bases that match TRBD1. Germline loops: CDR1 SGHRS, CDR2 YFSETQ. Germline trimming cut 6 bases from V and 4 bases from J; bases unmatched to any gene: 8. The CDR3 loop spans 14 amino acids. The DNA for the CDR3 is TGCGCCAGCAAAGAGCAGGGGGCGGGCACTGAAGCTTTCTTT. Protein sequence: CASKEQGAGTEAFF.

V and J are TRBV30 and TRBJ2-1, with TRBD1 matching 11 bases. CDR1 is GTSNPN and CDR2 is SVGIG in the germline V gene (reference sequence). This CDR3 region has 13 residues. J gave up 5 bases and V 8 bases, and 5 bases lay outside the gene matches. The CDR3 here is CAQDRGRNNEQFF. CDR3 sequence (DNA): TGTGCCCAGGACAGGGGGCGGAACAATGAGCAGTTCTTC. Supplemented by reference TRBV30 and TRBJ2-1, the full variable domain reads SQTIHQWPATLVQPVGSPLSLECTVEGTSNPNLYWYRQAAGRGLQLLFYSVGIGQISSEVPQNLSASRPQDRQFILSSKKLLLSDSGFYLCAQDRGRNNEQFFGPGTRLTVL.

This sequence joins TRBV10-3 and TRBJ2-1; 7 positions match TRBD1. CDR1 ENHRY and CDR2 SYGVKD come from the germline V gene. The CDR3 consists of 13 residues. Losses at the gene ends were 11 bases for V and 5 bases for J; bases not matched to a gene: 9. CDR3 amino acids: CAAVDRVDNEQFF. The CDR3 coding sequence is TGTGCCGCGGTAGACAGGGTCGACAATGAGCAGTTCTTC.

The chain is built from TRBV30 and TRBJ1-1; D is undetermined. The V gene lost 1 base and the J gene lost 0 bases, with 18 bases spanning the gap. There are 17 residues in the CDR3. Germline CDR1 reads GTSNPN; CDR2 reads SVGIG (reference sequence). The CDR3 here is CAWSGLRQHKMNTEAFF. The CDR3, as DNA: TGTGCCTGGAGTGGCCTGCGACAACATAAAATGAACACTGAAGCTTTCTTT.

The genes are TRBV6-2 or TRBV6-3 and TRBJ1-2, with D perhaps matching TRBD1 (6 bases). The germline V gene has CDR1 MNHEY and CDR2 SVGEGT. The V end lost 2 bases, the J end lost 4 bases, and 14 bases lay between the germline ends. CDR3 length: 15 residues. The CDR3 reads CASSYGTLGGYGYTF. The CDR3 DNA reads as TGTGCCAGCAGTTACGGGACCCTAGGGGGCTATGGCTACACCTTC.

The gene calls are TRBV9 and TRBJ1-6, with unresolved D. Trimming removed 3 bases from V and 9 bases from J, with 16 bases in between. CDR1 and CDR2 (germline): SGDLS, YYNGEE. The CDR3 length is 15 residues. DNA of the CDR3: TGTGCCAGCAGCGCCGATGCCCTCGTTAGTTCACCCCTCCACTTT. It yields the protein CASSADALVSSPLHF.

The chain is built from TRBV18 and TRBJ2-3; no firm D call. CDR3 length: 16 amino acids. The V gene's germline CDR1 is KGHSH and CDR2 LQKENI. V was clipped by 3 bases and J by 0 bases, with 13 bases between them. Here the CDR3 DNA reads TGTGCCAGCTCACCGAGGCAGATGACTAGCACAGATACGCAGTATTTT. Amino acids: CASSPRQMTSTDTQYF.